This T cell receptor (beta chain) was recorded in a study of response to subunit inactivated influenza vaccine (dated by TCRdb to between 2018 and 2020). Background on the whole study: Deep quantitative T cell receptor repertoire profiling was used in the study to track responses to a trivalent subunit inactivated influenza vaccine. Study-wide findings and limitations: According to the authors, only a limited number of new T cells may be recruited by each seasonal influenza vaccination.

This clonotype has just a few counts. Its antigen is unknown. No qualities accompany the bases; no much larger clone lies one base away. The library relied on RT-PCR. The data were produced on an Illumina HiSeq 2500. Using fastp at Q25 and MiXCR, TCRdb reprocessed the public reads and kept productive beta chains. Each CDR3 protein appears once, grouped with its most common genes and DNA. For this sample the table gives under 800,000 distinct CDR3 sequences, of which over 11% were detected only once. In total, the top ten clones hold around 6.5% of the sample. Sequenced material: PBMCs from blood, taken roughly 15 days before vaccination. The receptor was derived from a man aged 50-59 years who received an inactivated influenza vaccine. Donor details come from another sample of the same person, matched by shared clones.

The CDR3 corresponds to CATSGAPGRSYNEQFF. Here is the DNA: TGTGCCACCAGTGGAGCCCCTGGCAGGTCCTACAATGAGCAGTTCTTC. The chain couples TRBV15 to TRBJ2-1; no D gene is confidently identified. The germline V gene (reference sequence) yields LNHNV for CDR1 and YYDKDF for CDR2. Inclusive of the bounding cysteine and phenylalanine, the CDR3 is 16 residues long. The CDR3 DNA has 48 bases and is translated from base 1. Cut back by 6 bases and 1 base, the V and J ends lie 16 bases apart.